This T cell receptor beta chain was documented in a study of post-analysis software for immune sequencing data. Overall study context: Included courses were relapsing-remitting and secondary progressive multiple sclerosis; progressive-relapsing multiple sclerosis was also included.

Sequencing libraries made from TCR beta cDNA carried unique molecular identifiers. From the PCR reads, TCRdb called clonotypes with MiXCR, one entry per CDR3 protein. The data contain almost 700,000 distinct CDR3 sequences, 55% to 60% of them seen just once; the ten biggest clones take up approximately 10%. Germline-derived CDR1 and CDR2 are DFQATT and SNEGSKA (reference sequence). This CDR3 is built from 14 residues. With 1 base removed from V and 3 bases from J, the gap between germline ends came to 11 bases. About this clonotype itself: No antigen is known for it.

General study results and limits: The authors found that F measure strongly co-clustered same-batch samples. Among multiple sclerosis patients, normalized Chao1 diversity was significantly below that of controls. TRBV5-6, TRBV5-1 and TRBV20-1 were among roughly five TRBV segments more frequent in patients than controls.

This TCR came from a girl aged 2-9 years with multiple sclerosis. Sequenced material: blood. The rearrangement links TRBV20-1 to TRBJ2-3, with D perhaps being TRBD1 or TRBD2 (6 bases each). The CDR3 protein is CSARVTGATDTQYF. DNA for the CDR3: TGCAGTGCTAGAGTCACGGGGGCGACAGATACGCAGTATTTT.